These T cell receptor beta chains were read from a single sample in a study of early T cells in non-severe SARS-CoV-2 infection. TCRdb ran MiXCR on the 5' RACE reads and lists one entry per CDR3 protein. In the table there are 40,000 to 60,000 distinct CDR3 sequences, around 9.1% of which are singletons. The material sequenced was whole blood. Source of these receptors: an adult who was a healthcare worker with PCR-confirmed SARS-CoV-2 infection or an uninfected control (not recorded which). CDR3s include the opening cysteine and the closing phenylalanine or tryptophan. The order of the fields is V gene, D gene, clone size, J gene, CDR3 protein, CDR3 DNA. A D gene is named only where the DNA matches it firmly. The size of a clone is reported for some rows only, either as once, few or many, or as a class for expanded clones.

V gene: TRBV5-1
D gene: TRBD2
clone size: many
J gene: TRBJ2-1
CDR3 protein: CASSPSSGRGLDEQFF
CDR3 DNA: TGCGCCAGCAGCCCTAGTAGCGGGAGGGGTCTTGATGAGCAGTTCTTC

V gene: TRBV5-4
D gene: .
clone size: many
J gene: TRBJ2-4
CDR3 protein: CASTPEAKNIQYF
CDR3 DNA: TGTGCCAGCACCCCGGAGGCCAAAAACATTCAGTACTTC

V gene: TRBV29-1
D gene: .
clone size: .
J gene: TRBJ1-4
CDR3 protein: CSARGVGEKLFF
CDR3 DNA: TGCAGCGCCCGGGGAGTTGGGGAAAAACTGTTTTTT

V gene: TRBV29-1
D gene: .
clone size: many
J gene: TRBJ2-7
CDR3 protein: CSVELNPYEQYF
CDR3 DNA: TGCAGCGTTGAGTTGAACCCCTACGAGCAGTACTTC

V gene: TRBV30
D gene: .
clone size: many
J gene: TRBJ1-5
CDR3 protein: CAWTRDRNQPQHF
CDR3 DNA: TGTGCCTGGACCAGGGACCGCAATCAGCCCCAGCATTTT

V gene: TRBV27
D gene: .
clone size: many
J gene: TRBJ1-5
CDR3 protein: CASSLSSDGYNQPQHF
CDR3 DNA: TGTGCCAGCAGTTTATCATCGGACGGTTACAATCAGCCCCAGCATTTT

V gene: TRBV29-1
D gene: .
clone size: many
J gene: TRBJ2-1
CDR3 protein: CSVGEPNNEQFF
CDR3 DNA: TGCAGCGTTGGCGAGCCCAACAATGAGCAGTTCTTC

V gene: TRBV6-6
D gene: TRBD1
clone size: few
J gene: TRBJ2-3
CDR3 protein: CASSTGQGLRDTQYF
CDR3 DNA: TGTGCCAGCAGCACGGGACAGGGCCTCAGAGATACGCAGTATTTT

V gene: TRBV7-9
D gene: TRBD2
clone size: few
J gene: TRBJ2-3
CDR3 protein: CASSLRGGPDTQYF
CDR3 DNA: TGTGCCAGCAGCTTACGGGGAGGGCCAGATACGCAGTATTTT

V gene: TRBV12-3/TRBV12-4
D gene: TRBD2
clone size: .
J gene: TRBJ2-1
CDR3 protein: CASSWAGTSGMGSSYNEQFF
CDR3 DNA: TGTGCCAGCAGTTGGGCAGGGACTAGCGGGATGGGCAGCTCCTACAATGAGCAGTTCTTC

V gene: TRBV29-1
D gene: .
clone size: few
J gene: TRBJ1-1
CDR3 protein: CSDGRLGDEAFF
CDR3 DNA: TGCAGCGACGGACGGCTTGGCGATGAAGCTTTCTTT

V gene: TRBV29-1
D gene: .
clone size: few
J gene: TRBJ1-1
CDR3 protein: CSTPVPEAFF
CDR3 DNA: TGCAGCACTCCGGTCCCGGAAGCTTTCTTT

V gene: TRBV11-2
D gene: .
clone size: few
J gene: TRBJ2-3
CDR3 protein: CASSLEGITDTQYF
CDR3 DNA: TGTGCCAGCAGCTTAGAGGGAATCACAGATACGCAGTATTTT

V gene: TRBV3-1
D gene: TRBD2
clone size: many
J gene: TRBJ2-4
CDR3 protein: CASSHHSGKEF
CDR3 DNA: TGTGCCAGCAGCCACCATAGCGGGAAGGAGTTC

V gene: TRBV6-5
D gene: .
clone size: .
J gene: TRBJ2-7
CDR3 protein: CASSYSGGGSYEQYF
CDR3 DNA: TGTGCCAGCAGTTACAGTGGGGGTGGTAGCTACGAGCAGTACTTC

V gene: TRBV7-9
D gene: .
clone size: .
J gene: TRBJ2-3
CDR3 protein: CASSRGSSTDTQYF
CDR3 DNA: TGTGCCAGCAGCCGGGGTTCTAGCACAGATACGCAGTATTTT

V gene: TRBV7-3
D gene: .
clone size: many
J gene: TRBJ2-2
CDR3 protein: CASSRDGSNTGELFF
CDR3 DNA: TGTGCCAGCAGCCGGGACGGCTCGAACACCGGGGAGCTGTTTTTT

V gene: TRBV5-1
D gene: .
clone size: .
J gene: TRBJ2-1
CDR3 protein: CASSLVLVSHEQFF
CDR3 DNA: TGCGCCAGCAGCTTGGTTCTAGTTAGCCATGAGCAGTTCTTC

V gene: TRBV11-1
D gene: .
clone size: many
J gene: TRBJ1-1
CDR3 protein: CASSVTANTEAFF
CDR3 DNA: TGTGCCAGCAGCGTCACAGCGAACACTGAAGCTTTCTTT

V gene: TRBV11-2
D gene: .
clone size: .
J gene: TRBJ2-2
CDR3 protein: CASSLVLGTGELFF
CDR3 DNA: TGTGCCAGCAGCTTAGTTTTGGGGACCGGGGAGCTGTTTTTT

V gene: TRBV19
D gene: TRBD1
clone size: many
J gene: TRBJ1-2
CDR3 protein: CASSAWDSFYGYTF
CDR3 DNA: TGTGCCAGTAGTGCTTGGGACAGCTTCTATGGCTACACCTTC

V gene: TRBV4-1
D gene: TRBD1
clone size: many
J gene: TRBJ2-1
CDR3 protein: CASSQGDRGFYNEQFF
CDR3 DNA: TGCGCCAGCAGCCAGGGGGACAGGGGATTCTACAATGAGCAGTTCTTC

V gene: TRBV7-2
D gene: TRBD2
clone size: many
J gene: TRBJ2-1
CDR3 protein: CASSPGLAYEQFF
CDR3 DNA: TGTGCCAGCAGCCCAGGACTAGCCTATGAGCAGTTCTTC

V gene: TRBV7-2
D gene: TRBD1
clone size: few
J gene: TRBJ2-6
CDR3 protein: CASSHPTGGLANVLTF
CDR3 DNA: TGTGCCAGCAGCCACCCTACAGGGGGATTGGCCAACGTCCTGACTTTC

V gene: TRBV12-3/TRBV12-4
D gene: .
clone size: many
J gene: TRBJ1-5
CDR3 protein: CASRYGDFNQPQHF
CDR3 DNA: TGTGCCAGCAGATATGGTGACTTCAATCAGCCCCAGCATTTT

V gene: TRBV6-5
D gene: TRBD1
clone size: many
J gene: TRBJ2-7
CDR3 protein: CASSPGQGFLEQYF
CDR3 DNA: TGTGCCAGCAGCCCGGGACAGGGGTTTTTAGAGCAGTACTTC

V gene: TRBV7-9
D gene: TRBD2
clone size: many
J gene: TRBJ2-7
CDR3 protein: CASSPGTSGEDSYEQYF
CDR3 DNA: TGTGCCAGCAGCCCCGGGACTAGCGGAGAAGACTCCTACGAGCAGTACTTC

V gene: TRBV27
D gene: .
clone size: many
J gene: TRBJ1-6
CDR3 protein: CASSPGRANSPLHF
CDR3 DNA: TGTGCCAGCAGCCCGGGGAGGGCCAATTCACCCCTCCACTTT

V gene: TRBV28
D gene: .
clone size: .
J gene: TRBJ2-7
CDR3 protein: CASTTFSYEQYF
CDR3 DNA: TGTGCCAGTACGACATTCTCCTACGAGCAGTACTTC

V gene: TRBV4-1
D gene: TRBD2
clone size: few
J gene: TRBJ2-1
CDR3 protein: CASSQDGTRRADNEQFF
CDR3 DNA: TGCGCCAGCAGCCAAGATGGGACTAGGCGAGCTGACAATGAGCAGTTCTTC

V gene: TRBV6-6
D gene: .
clone size: .
J gene: TRBJ2-1
CDR3 protein: CASSSDYEQFF
CDR3 DNA: TGTGCCAGCAGTTCAGACTATGAGCAGTTCTTC

V gene: TRBV3-1
D gene: TRBD1
clone size: many
J gene: TRBJ1-6
CDR3 protein: CASSRGQGVGSPLHF
CDR3 DNA: TGTGCCAGCAGCCGAGGACAGGGTGTCGGCTCACCCCTCCACTTT

V gene: TRBV3-1
D gene: TRBD2
clone size: .
J gene: TRBJ2-5
CDR3 protein: CASSLAGGQETQYF
CDR3 DNA: TGTGCCAGCAGCCTAGCGGGAGGCCAAGAGACCCAGTACTTC

V gene: TRBV20-1
D gene: .
clone size: many
J gene: TRBJ1-5
CDR3 protein: CSARAGVYQPQHF
CDR3 DNA: TGCAGTGCTAGAGCAGGGGTTTATCAGCCCCAGCATTTT

V gene: TRBV15
D gene: .
clone size: few
J gene: TRBJ2-7
CDR3 protein: CATSREEGYEQYF
CDR3 DNA: TGTGCCACCAGCAGAGAGGAGGGCTACGAGCAGTACTTC

V gene: TRBV6-5
D gene: .
clone size: .
J gene: TRBJ2-1
CDR3 protein: CASSYRPGYNEQFF
CDR3 DNA: TGTGCCAGCAGTTACCGTCCCGGCTACAATGAGCAGTTCTTC

V gene: TRBV28
D gene: .
clone size: many
J gene: TRBJ2-7
CDR3 protein: CASSPPPQGHEQYF
CDR3 DNA: TGTGCCAGCAGTCCCCCCCCCCAGGGCCACGAGCAGTACTTC

V gene: TRBV11-2
D gene: TRBD2
clone size: many
J gene: TRBJ2-1
CDR3 protein: CASGTSGRTVGYNEQFF
CDR3 DNA: TGTGCCAGCGGAACTAGCGGGAGGACCGTTGGCTACAATGAGCAGTTCTTC

V gene: TRBV7-9
D gene: .
clone size: few
J gene: TRBJ2-5
CDR3 protein: CASSLQIGARDPQYF
CDR3 DNA: TGTGCCAGCAGCCTCCAGATAGGGGCTAGGGATCCCCAGTACTTC

V gene: TRBV29-1
D gene: .
clone size: many
J gene: TRBJ2-3
CDR3 protein: CSGVQRDTQYF
CDR3 DNA: TGCAGCGGGGTCCAACGAGATACGCAGTATTTT

V gene: TRBV28
D gene: TRBD1
clone size: .
J gene: TRBJ2-1
CDR3 protein: CASSLGRLGMARGRRNEQFF
CDR3 DNA: TGTGCCAGCAGTTTGGGGCGCCTTGGGATGGCCAGGGGGCGCCGCAATGAGCAGTTCTTC

V gene: TRBV5-6
D gene: TRBD1
clone size: many
J gene: TRBJ1-5
CDR3 protein: CASSSDRAINQPQHF
CDR3 DNA: TGTGCCAGCAGCAGTGACAGGGCCATCAATCAGCCCCAGCATTTT

V gene: TRBV20-1
D gene: TRBD2
clone size: .
J gene: TRBJ2-1
CDR3 protein: CSAPNREGEQFF
CDR3 DNA: TGCAGTGCTCCAAATCGGGAGGGTGAGCAGTTCTTC

V gene: TRBV20-1
D gene: .
clone size: many
J gene: TRBJ2-7
CDR3 protein: CSAGGAMQYF
CDR3 DNA: TGCAGTGCCGGGGGCGCGATGCAGTACTTC

V gene: TRBV14
D gene: TRBD2
clone size: .
J gene: TRBJ2-3
CDR3 protein: CASRKRGSTDTQYF
CDR3 DNA: TGTGCCAGCAGAAAGCGGGGAAGCACAGATACGCAGTATTTT

V gene: TRBV10-2
D gene: .
clone size: .
J gene: TRBJ2-3
CDR3 protein: CASKRWLEETDTQYF
CDR3 DNA: TGCGCCAGCAAAAGGTGGCTAGAAGAAACAGATACGCAGTATTTT

V gene: TRBV5-1
D gene: TRBD1
clone size: few
J gene: TRBJ1-4
CDR3 protein: CASSSDRGRTNEKLFF
CDR3 DNA: TGCGCCAGCAGCTCGGACAGGGGGCGGACTAATGAAAAACTGTTTTTT

V gene: TRBV2
D gene: .
clone size: few
J gene: TRBJ1-3
CDR3 protein: CASSAGTETSGNTIYF
CDR3 DNA: TGTGCCAGCAGTGCCGGGACGGAGACCTCTGGAAACACCATATATTTT

V gene: TRBV27
D gene: .
clone size: many
J gene: TRBJ2-7
CDR3 protein: CASSPGPYEQYF
CDR3 DNA: TGTGCCAGCAGTCCGGGACCTTACGAGCAGTACTTC

V gene: TRBV7-9
D gene: .
clone size: few
J gene: TRBJ1-6
CDR3 protein: CASSLRPDSQSPLHF
CDR3 DNA: TGTGCCAGCAGCTTACGACCGGACAGTCAATCACCCCTCCACTTT

V gene: TRBV20-1
D gene: .
clone size: many
J gene: TRBJ2-7
CDR3 protein: CSARESGREQYF
CDR3 DNA: TGCAGTGCTAGAGAGTCAGGGCGAGAGCAGTACTTC